This T cell receptor (beta chain) was sequenced during a study of shared clonotypes between healthy human individuals. Study-wide results and limits: Only blood samples were collected, and tissue repertoires likely differ. Memory subsets generally showed smaller estimated richness than naive subsets did. Some naive CD4 clonotypes, 4% to 6%, turned up in common across a handful of donors.

The CDR3 is 17 residues long. V gave up 4 bases and J gave up 4 bases; unmatched junction bases: 13. Germline V gives CDR1 WNHNN, CDR2 SYGVQD (reference sequence). As originally analysed: Junction-only immunoSEQ sequences carried no quality scores, so filtering differed. Libraries were prepared by immunoSEQ multiplex PCR; TCRdb keeps only in-frame clonotypes and omits some of them. V and J calls and clone size follow that table, whereas D and trimming were derived from the DNA. The profile shows 2,500,000 or so clones, more than 85% of them singletons. A note on this clone: As yet, its antigen is unknown.

This receptor was obtained from a man aged 18 to 30 in good health. Some clones in this sample may be carry-over from other donors' samples. Sequencing was carried out using naive CD4+ T cells from PBMCs. Noted subset: CD45RA+ positively selected. V gene TRBV10-1 combines with J gene TRBJ2-1; TRBD2 matches 7 bases. The CDR3 bases are TGCGCCAGCAGTGGGGGTCCGGGGGGAGTGGGTTACAATGAGCAGTTCTTC. Translation: CASSGGPGGVGYNEQFF.